One and the same sample provided the 22 T cell receptor beta chains below, sequenced in a study of cytomegalovirus exposure and HLA in healthy donors. Method: immunoSEQ multiplex PCR; TCRdb's copy keeps in-frame clones and lacks some. The table shows around 80,000 clones, with roughly 95% occurring only once. The sequenced sample was PBMCs. The receptor set was obtained from a woman younger than 30 in good health and CMV-seronegative.

V gene TRBV6-4 combines with J gene TRBJ1-2; TRBD1 might be the D (6 bases). V was cut by 6 bases and J by 2 bases, with 16 bases left in between. Germline V gives CDR1 MRHNA, CDR2 SNTAGT. The CDR3 is 15 residues long. CDR3 bases: TGTGCCAGCAGCTCTAATCCGGGACACAACTATGGCTACACCTTC. Translating gives CASSSNPGHNYGYTF.

The chain links TRBV28 to TRBJ1-2; D possibly corresponds to TRBD1 (5 bases). V lost 5 bases, J lost 11 bases, and 18 bases lay in between. The CDR3 runs to 13 residues. Germline V gene data show CDR1 as MDHEN and CDR2 as SYDVKM. The CDR3 DNA reads TGTGCCAGCAGTCTCACCCAGGGTGGGGGGTACACCTTC. Translating it yields CASSLTQGGGYTF.

This chain links TRBV4-3 with TRBJ2-7, with D maybe TRBD1 (5 bases). The CDR3 runs to 15 residues. Per the germline V gene, CDR1 is LGHNA and CDR2 is YSLEER. Deletions cut 0 bases from V and 1 base from J, with 10 bases between. CDR3 in DNA: TGCGCCAGCAGCCAAGATCTAGGGGTTTCCTACGAGCAGTACTTC. Protein sequence: CASSQDLGVSYEQYF.

The chain carries TRBV10-1 and TRBJ2-1, with TRBD2 matching over 13 bases. The CDR3 spans 19 residues. V shed 2 bases, J shed 8 bases, and the junction held 15 bases outside the gene matches. The V gene's germline CDR1 is WNHNN and CDR2 SYGVQD (reference sequence). CDR3 sequence (DNA): TGCGCCAGCAGTGAGACAAGCGGGACTAGCGGGACTCTTGGCGATGAGCAGTTCTTC. Translated, it gives CASSETSGTSGTLGDEQFF.

V usage is TRBV6-5 and J usage is TRBJ1-5, with no clear D. The CDR3 is made up of 12 amino acids. The V end lost 6 bases, the J end lost 6 bases, and 9 bases lay between the germline ends. CDR1 and CDR2 (germline): MNHEY, SVGAGI. The CDR3 coding sequence is TGTGCCAGCAGGAGGGTAGGTCAGCCCCAGCATTTT. This codes for CASRRVGQPQHF.

This rearrangement joins TRBV12-5 to TRBJ1-1, with 7 bases that match TRBD1. Per the germline V gene, CDR1 is LGHNT and CDR2 is FRNRAP. The ends lost 5 bases at V and 2 bases at J; junction bases unmatched: 8. The CDR3 runs to 15 residues. The CDR3 DNA is TGTGCTAGTGGTCCGTGGACAGGCCAAAACACTGAAGCTTTCTTT. Protein sequence: CASGPWTGQNTEAFF.

The chain uses TRBV30 and TRBJ2-7; the match to TRBD1 covers 9 bases. J gave up 9 bases and V 2 bases, and 14 bases lay outside the gene matches. Germline lookup yields CDR1 GTSNPN and CDR2 SVGIG (reference sequence). The CDR3 runs 15 residues. CDR3 DNA sequence: TGTGCCTGGAGTACTCTGGACAGGGGTTTGTCCTGGCAGTACTTC. Its protein is CAWSTLDRGLSWQYF.

V usage is TRBV5-4 and J usage is TRBJ1-1; D call uncertain. Trimming cost V 2 bases and J 0 bases, with 11 bases left between them. From germline, CDR1 is SGHNT and CDR2 YYREEE (reference sequence). CDR3 length: 15 amino acids. CDR3 sequence (DNA): TGTGCCAGCAGCTTAAATCGGGGAATGAACACTGAAGCTTTCTTT. This codes for CASSLNRGMNTEAFF.

This chain links TRBV7-8 with TRBJ2-3, with TRBD2 matching over 16 bases. Trimming removed 11 bases from V and 5 bases from J; junction bases left unmatched: 13. Germline V lookup: CDR1 SGHVS, CDR2 FQNEAQ. This CDR3 has 17 amino acids. CDR3 amino acids: CAGSPGLAGGPGDTQYF. CDR3 DNA: TGTGCCGGAAGCCCGGGACTAGCGGGAGGGCCAGGAGATACGCAGTATTTT. Together with reference TRBV7-8 and TRBJ2-3, the CDR3 gives the full variable domain: GAGVSQSPRYKVAKRGQDVALRCDPISGHVSLFWYQQALGQGPEFLTYFQNEAQLDKSGLPSDRFFAERPEGSVSTLKIQRTQQEDSAVYLCAGSPGLAGGPGDTQYFGPGTRLTVL.

CDR3 nucleotide sequence: TGTGCCAGCAGCGACACTAGCGGGAGTTGGGCAGATACGCAGTATTTT. This sequence encodes CASSDTSGSWADTQYF. The V call is TRBV7-2, the J call TRBJ2-3; TRBD2 matches 11 bases. Germline values: CDR1 SGHTA, CDR2 FQGNSA. V lost 5 bases, J lost 4 bases, and 8 bases stayed unmatched. The CDR3 runs to 16 residues.

The gene calls are TRBV4-1 and TRBJ2-7, with 10 bases matching TRBD1. CDR3 size: 17 residues. CDR1 and CDR2 from the germline V gene are MGHRA and YSYEKL. V was pared by 1 base and J by 4 bases, with 10 bases of the junction left unmatched. CDR3: CASSQVILRDRGYEQYF. The DNA of the CDR3 is TGCGCCAGCAGCCAAGTGATTCTTCGGGACAGGGGTTACGAGCAGTACTTC.

The rearrangement uses TRBV11-2 and TRBJ2-2; D is unresolved. The CDR3 is 12 amino acids. CDR1 and CDR2 (germline): SGHAT, FQNNGV. V was trimmed by 3 bases and J by 7 bases, leaving 6 bases between them. Written as DNA, the CDR3 is TGTGCCAGCAGCTTGGAGTTCGGGGAGCTGTTTTTT. It yields the protein CASSLEFGELFF.

The chain combines TRBV28 with TRBJ2-7, with 11 bases matching TRBD2. V shed 3 bases, J shed 0 bases, and the junction held 10 bases outside the gene matches. The CDR3 loop spans 18 amino acids. The germline V gene has CDR1 MDHEN and CDR2 SYDVKM. CDR3 loop: CASSFFLAGGQSSYEQYF. The CDR3 DNA sequence: TGTGCCAGCAGTTTTTTCCTAGCGGGAGGCCAAAGCTCCTACGAGCAGTACTTC.

The chain is built from TRBV6-1 and TRBJ2-1; weak D call: TRBD2 (6 bases). In germline, CDR1 is MNHNS, CDR2 SASEGT. There are 15 residues in the CDR3. V was shortened by 6 bases and J by 7 bases, with 19 bases between the two germline ends. The CDR3 is CASSLWGVSGNEQFF. The CDR3 region has the DNA TGTGCCAGCAGCCTGTGGGGGGTGAGCGGGAATGAGCAGTTCTTC.

This sequence joins TRBV19 and TRBJ2-3; no firm D call. Trimming took off 3 bases at V and 8 bases at J, with 12 bases between the two ends. Germline V gene data show CDR1 as LNHDA and CDR2 as SQIVND (reference sequence). The CDR3 has 13 amino acids. CDR3 region: CASSIDPTGTQYF. The CDR3 nucleotides read TGTGCCAGTAGTATCGATCCCACGGGTACGCAGTATTTT.

This clone was recorded once. The chain's CDR3 is CASTSRGGQGGNYGYTF. CDR3 bases: TGTGCCAGTACCTCTCGCGGGGGACAGGGAGGTAACTATGGCTACACCTTC. This chain connects TRBV19 to TRBJ1-2, with 9 bases fitting TRBD1. The CDR3 totals 17 residues. The ends lost 7 bases at V and 1 base at J; junction bases unmatched: 13. Looked up from germline, CDR1 is LNHDA and CDR2 is SQIVND (reference sequence).

The V gene is TRBV25-1, the J gene TRBJ2-5; D is undetermined. This CDR3 comprises 16 residues. The V gene's germline CDR1 is MGHDK and CDR2 SYGVNS. V gave up 4 bases and J gave up 7 bases, with 22 bases separating them. CDR3 bases: TGTGCCAGCAGTGGAACGGCCGAGGCCCGCGGCGTGACCCAGTACTTC. It is translated as CASSGTAEARGVTQYF. Variable domain in full (rest from reference TRBV25-1 and TRBJ2-5): EADIYQTPRYLVIGTGKKITLECSQTMGHDKMYWYQQDPGMELHLIHYSYGVNSTEKGDLSSESTVSRIRTEHFPLTLESARPSHTSQYLCASSGTAEARGVTQYFGPGTRLLVL.

The chain joins TRBV5-5 to TRBJ2-7; unclear D gene. This CDR3 has 15 residues. The germline V gene encodes CDR1 SGHKS and CDR2 YYEKEE (reference sequence). The germline V and J ends were trimmed by 0 bases and 2 bases, with 12 bases remaining between them. CDR3 protein: CASSLATRLTYEQYF. DNA for the CDR3: TGTGCCAGCAGCTTGGCCACGCGGCTTACCTACGAGCAGTACTTC.

This clone showed up just once. Here the CDR3 reads CASSVIGGETQYF. The CDR3 DNA reads as TGTGCCAGCAGCGTTATCGGGGGGGAGACCCAGTACTTC. The chain couples TRBV9 to TRBJ2-5; 7 nucleotides match TRBD2. Per germline, CDR1 SGDLS and CDR2 YYNGEE. This CDR3 is built from 13 residues. V was clipped by 2 bases and J by 5 bases; unmatched bases: 3.

V and J are TRBV6-4 and TRBJ2-6, with TRBD1 matching over 9 bases. The germline gives CDR1 MRHNA, CDR2 SNTAGT. CDR3 length equals 19 residues. The V segment lost 6 bases and the J segment 0 bases; nucleotides outside the gene matches: 12. The CDR3 nucleotides read TGTGCCAGCAGCTTGACTGGGACAGGGCGTCGCTCTGGGGCCAACGTCCTGACTTTC. Its translation: CASSLTGTGRRSGANVLTF.

The chain joins TRBV7-9 to TRBJ2-7; 7 bases agree with TRBD2. Germline V CDR1 and CDR2: SEHNR, FQNEAQ (reference sequence). V lost 6 bases to trimming and J lost 3 bases; unmatched junction nucleotides: 14. This CDR3 is built from 16 residues. The CDR3 sequence is CASSSPSAGVYYEQYF. CDR3 DNA sequence: TGTGCCAGCAGTTCACCTTCGGCGGGAGTATACTACGAGCAGTACTTC.

The chain is built from TRBV10-3 and TRBJ2-5; D may be TRBD2 (7 bases). V was cut by 0 bases and J by 6 bases, with 17 bases left in between. The CDR3 sequence is 16 residues long. From germline, CDR1 is ENHRY and CDR2 SYGVKD. The CDR3 spells CAISESAGAGVKTQYF. CDR3 nucleotide sequence: TGTGCCATCAGTGAGTCGGCGGGGGCAGGTGTGAAGACCCAGTACTTC.